This T cell receptor (beta chain) originates from a study of T cell responses to AZD1222 COVID-19 vaccine. Germline loops: CDR1 MNHEY, CDR2 SVGAGI. The CDR3 runs to 13 residues. Trimming left V 5 bases short and J 7 bases short, with 12 bases between. Some clones are missing from TCRdb's copy, which holds only in-frame ones; the method was immunoSEQ multiplex PCR. Among 100,000 to 120,000 clones, 85% to 95% were seen once, and the ten largest hold 7.8%. Study conclusions and caveats: Donors were largely white British and mainly female; clonal diversity was possibly underestimated.

This clone was seen once. Its specificity is unknown. The TCR originated in an adult in good health. The sequences come from peripheral blood, collected on day 0 of AZD1222 vaccination. This rearrangement joins TRBV6-5 to TRBJ2-1; D unclear. The CDR3 loop reads CASSPLLLNEQFF. CDR3 bases: TGTGCCAGCAGTCCCCTTCTTTTGAATGAGCAGTTCTTC.